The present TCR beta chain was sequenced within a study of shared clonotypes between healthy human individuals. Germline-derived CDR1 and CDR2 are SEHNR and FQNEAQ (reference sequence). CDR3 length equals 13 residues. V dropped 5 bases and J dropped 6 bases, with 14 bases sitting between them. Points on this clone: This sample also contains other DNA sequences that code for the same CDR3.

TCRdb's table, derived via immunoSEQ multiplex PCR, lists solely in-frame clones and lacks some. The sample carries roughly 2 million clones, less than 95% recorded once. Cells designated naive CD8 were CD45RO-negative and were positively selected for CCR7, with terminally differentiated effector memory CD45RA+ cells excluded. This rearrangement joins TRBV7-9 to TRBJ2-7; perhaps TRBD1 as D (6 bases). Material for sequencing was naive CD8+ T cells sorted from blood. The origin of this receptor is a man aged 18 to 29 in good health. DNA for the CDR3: TGTGCCAGCAGCCCTATGGGGGCAGGCGAGCAGTACTTC. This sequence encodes CASSPMGAGEQYF.